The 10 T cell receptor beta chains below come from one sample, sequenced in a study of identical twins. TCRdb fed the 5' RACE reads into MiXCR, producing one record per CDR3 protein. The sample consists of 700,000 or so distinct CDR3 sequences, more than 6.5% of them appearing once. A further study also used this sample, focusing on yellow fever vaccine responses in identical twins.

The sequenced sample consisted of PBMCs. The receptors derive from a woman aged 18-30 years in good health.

The CDR3 nucleotides read TGCGCCAGCAGCTTCGGACCCCCCACGGACAATGAGCAGTTCTTC. This translates into CASSFGPPTDNEQFF. The chain has TRBV5-1 and TRBJ2-1; D is unresolved. CDR3 length equals 15 residues. The V gene lost 2 bases and the J gene lost 5 bases, with 14 bases spanning the gap. The V gene's germline CDR1 is SGHRS and CDR2 YFSETQ.

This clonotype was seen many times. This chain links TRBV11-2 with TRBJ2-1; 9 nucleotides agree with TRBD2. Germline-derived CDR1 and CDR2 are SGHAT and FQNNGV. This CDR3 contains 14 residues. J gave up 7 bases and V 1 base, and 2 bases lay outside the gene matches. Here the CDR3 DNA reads TGTGCCAGCAGCTTAGGCGGGGGGGGGAATGAGCAGTTCTTC. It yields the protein CASSLGGGGNEQFF.

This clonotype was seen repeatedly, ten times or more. The DNA of the CDR3 is TGCAGTGCTACACCTCAAGATACGCAGTATTTT. Residues: CSATPQDTQYF. This chain connects TRBV20-1 to TRBJ2-3; D gene ambiguous. The V gene's germline CDR1 is DFQATT and CDR2 SNEGSKA (reference sequence). This CDR3 contains 11 residues. Between the trimmed V and J ends, which lost 4 bases and 5 bases, there was a span of 7 bases.

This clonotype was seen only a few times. As DNA, the CDR3 is TGTGCCAGCAGCGTAGGGGGAGGCGATGAGCAGTTCTTC. This translates into CASSVGGGDEQFF. The chain carries TRBV9 and TRBJ2-1; weak D call: TRBD2 (6 bases). There are 13 residues in the CDR3. Germline CDR1 reads SGDLS; CDR2 reads YYNGEE. V was shortened by 0 bases and J by 8 bases, with 9 bases between the two germline ends. The full variable domain, its missing parts supplied by reference TRBV9 and TRBJ2-1, is DSGVTQTPKHLITATGQRVTLRCSPRSGDLSVYWYQQSLDQGLQFLIQYYNGEERAKGNILERFSAQQFPDLHSELNLSSLELGDSALYFCASSVGGGDEQFFGPGTRLTVL.

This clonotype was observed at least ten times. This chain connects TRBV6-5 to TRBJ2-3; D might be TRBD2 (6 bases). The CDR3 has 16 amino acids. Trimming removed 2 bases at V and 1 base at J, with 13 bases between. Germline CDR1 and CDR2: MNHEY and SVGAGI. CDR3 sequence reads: CASSYPQTGGTDTQYF. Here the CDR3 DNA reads TGTGCCAGCAGTTACCCACAAACGGGGGGCACAGATACGCAGTATTTT.

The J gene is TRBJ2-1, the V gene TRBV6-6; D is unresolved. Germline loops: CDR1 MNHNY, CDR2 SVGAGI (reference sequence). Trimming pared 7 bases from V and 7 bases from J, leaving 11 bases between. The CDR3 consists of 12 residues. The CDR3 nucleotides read TGTGCCAGCACGGGTTACTTGAATGAGCAGTTCTTC. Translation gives CASTGYLNEQFF.

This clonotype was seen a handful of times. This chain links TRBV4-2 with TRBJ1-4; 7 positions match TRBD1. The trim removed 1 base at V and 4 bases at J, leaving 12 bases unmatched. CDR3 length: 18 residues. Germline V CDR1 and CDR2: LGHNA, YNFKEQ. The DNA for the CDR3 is TGTGCCAGCAGCCAAGTACCCGGGACCGGGACAGATAATGAAAAACTGTTTTTT. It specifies CASSQVPGTGTDNEKLFF.

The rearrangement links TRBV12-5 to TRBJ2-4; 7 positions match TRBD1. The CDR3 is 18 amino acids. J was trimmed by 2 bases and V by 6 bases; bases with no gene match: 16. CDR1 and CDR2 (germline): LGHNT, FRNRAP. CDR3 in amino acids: CASGTHRGDHYTKNIQYF. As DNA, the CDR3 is TGTGCTAGTGGAACCCACAGGGGAGACCACTATACCAAAAACATTCAGTACTTC.

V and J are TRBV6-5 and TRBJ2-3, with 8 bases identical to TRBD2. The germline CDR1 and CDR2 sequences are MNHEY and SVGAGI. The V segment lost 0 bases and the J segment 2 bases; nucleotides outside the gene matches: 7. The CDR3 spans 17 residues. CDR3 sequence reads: CASSYSIRGRNTDTQYF. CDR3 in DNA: TGTGCCAGCAGTTACTCGATCCGCGGGAGGAACACAGATACGCAGTATTTT.

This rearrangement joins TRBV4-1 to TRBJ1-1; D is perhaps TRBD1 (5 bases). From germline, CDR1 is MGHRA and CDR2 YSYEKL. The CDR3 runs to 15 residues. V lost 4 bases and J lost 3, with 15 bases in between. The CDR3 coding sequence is TGCGCCAGCAGCCCGACAGAAGCGGGGTACACTGAAGCTTTCTTT. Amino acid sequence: CASSPTEAGYTEAFF.